This T cell receptor beta chain originates from a study of T cells in Graves' hyperthyroidism and ophthalmopathy. Looking at the study overall: Specimen type is peripheral blood, collected at initial diagnosis prior to any treatment.

Trimming left V 7 bases short and J 3 bases short, with 10 bases between. Germline-derived CDR1 and CDR2 are SQVTM and ANQGSEA. CDR3 length: 12 amino acids. The investigators amplified TCR beta CDR3 regions from RNA transcripts. Initially, a first-round RT-PCR of the TCR CDR3 employed the HTBI primer set. TCRdb passed the multiplex PCR reads through MiXCR, listing each CDR3 protein once. The sample yields around 250,000 distinct CDR3 sequences, 13% to 15% seen once. This clonotype was seen repeatedly, ten times or more. These patients, aged 18 to 65, had recently diagnosed hyperthyroidism lasting under 2 months.

The specimen sequenced was blood. This chain links TRBV29-1 with TRBJ2-1; D is perhaps TRBD1 (5 bases). The source of this sequence is a woman between 40 and 55 years old with Graves' hyperthyroidism that later progressed to Graves' ophthalmopathy. CDR3 loop: CSGGHDYNEQFF. CDR3 nucleotides: TGCAGCGGAGGACACGACTACAATGAGCAGTTCTTC.